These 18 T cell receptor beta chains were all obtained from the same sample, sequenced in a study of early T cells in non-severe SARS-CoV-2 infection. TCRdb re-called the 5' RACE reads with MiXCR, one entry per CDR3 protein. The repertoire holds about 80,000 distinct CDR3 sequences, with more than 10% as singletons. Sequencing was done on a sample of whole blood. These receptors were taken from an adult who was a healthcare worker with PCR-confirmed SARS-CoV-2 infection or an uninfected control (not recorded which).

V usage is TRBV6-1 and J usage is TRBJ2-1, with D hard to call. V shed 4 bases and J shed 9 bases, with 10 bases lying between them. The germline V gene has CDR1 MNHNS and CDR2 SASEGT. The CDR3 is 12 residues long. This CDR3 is CASSVEVGEQFF. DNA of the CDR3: TGTGCCAGCAGTGTGGAAGTAGGTGAGCAGTTCTTC.

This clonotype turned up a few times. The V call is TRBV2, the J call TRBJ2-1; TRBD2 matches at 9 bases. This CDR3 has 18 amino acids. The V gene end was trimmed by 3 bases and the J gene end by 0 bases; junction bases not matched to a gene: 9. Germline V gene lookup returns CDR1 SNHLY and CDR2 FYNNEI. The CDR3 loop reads CASSETSGFLSSYNEQFF. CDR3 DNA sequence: TGTGCCAGCAGTGAGACTAGCGGATTCCTCAGCTCCTACAATGAGCAGTTCTTC. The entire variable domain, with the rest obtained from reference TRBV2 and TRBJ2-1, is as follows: EPEVTQTPSHQVTQMGQEVILRCVPISNHLYFYWYRQILGQKVEFLVSFYNNEISEKSEIFDDQFSVERPDGSNFTLKIRSTKLEDSAMYFCASSETSGFLSSYNEQFFGPGTRLTVL.

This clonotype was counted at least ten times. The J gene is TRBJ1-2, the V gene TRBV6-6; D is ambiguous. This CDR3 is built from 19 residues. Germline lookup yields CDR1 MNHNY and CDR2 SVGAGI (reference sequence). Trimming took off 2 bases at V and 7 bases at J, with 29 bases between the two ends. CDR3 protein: CASSYPHFDGRHALTGYTF. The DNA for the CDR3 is TGTGCCAGCAGTTACCCGCATTTCGACGGGCGGCACGCTTTGACTGGCTACACCTTC.

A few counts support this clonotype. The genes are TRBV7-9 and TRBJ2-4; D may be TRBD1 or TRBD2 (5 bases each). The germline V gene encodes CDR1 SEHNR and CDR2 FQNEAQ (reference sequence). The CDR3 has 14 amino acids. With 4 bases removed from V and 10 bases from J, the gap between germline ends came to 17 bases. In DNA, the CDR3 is TGTGCCAGCAGCTACCGGGACCAGGGTAGGATTCAGTACTTC. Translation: CASSYRDQGRIQYF. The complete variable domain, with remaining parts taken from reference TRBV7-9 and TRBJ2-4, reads DTGVSQNPRHKITKRGQNVTFRCDPISEHNRLYWYRQTLGQGPEFLTYFQNEAQLEKSRLLSDRFSAERPKGSFSTLEIQRTEQGDSAMYLCASSYRDQGRIQYFGAGTRLSVL.

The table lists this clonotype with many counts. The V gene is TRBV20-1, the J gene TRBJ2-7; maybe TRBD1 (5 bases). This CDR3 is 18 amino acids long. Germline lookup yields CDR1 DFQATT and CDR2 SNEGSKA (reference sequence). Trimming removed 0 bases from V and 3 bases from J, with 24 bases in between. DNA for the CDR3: TGCAGTGCTAGAGATCTAATGGGGTGGGGTCAGGGCCGCTACGAGCAGTACTTC. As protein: CSARDLMGWGQGRYEQYF.

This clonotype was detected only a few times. CDR3 sequence (DNA): TGCAGTGTACGAACGGGAAGTGAAGAAAAACTGTTTTTT. Amino acid sequence: CSVRTGSEEKLFF. This chain links TRBV20-1 with TRBJ1-4, with D unclear. The CDR3 totals 13 residues. V shed 7 bases and J shed 8 bases, with 17 bases lying between them. Germline CDR1 DFQATT, CDR2 SNEGSKA (reference sequence).

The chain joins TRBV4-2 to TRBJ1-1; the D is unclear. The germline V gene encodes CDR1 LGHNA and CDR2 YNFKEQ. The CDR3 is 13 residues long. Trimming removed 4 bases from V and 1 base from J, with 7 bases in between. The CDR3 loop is CASSPDQNTEAFF. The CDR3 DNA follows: TGTGCCAGCAGCCCGGACCAGAACACTGAAGCTTTCTTT.

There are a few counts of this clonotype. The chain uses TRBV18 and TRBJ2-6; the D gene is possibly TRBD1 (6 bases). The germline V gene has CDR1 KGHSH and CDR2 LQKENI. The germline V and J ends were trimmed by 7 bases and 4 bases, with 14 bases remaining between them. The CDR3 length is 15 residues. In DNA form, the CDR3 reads TGTGCCAGCTTTTCAGGGGCTTACGGGGCCAACGTCCTGACTTTC. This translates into CASFSGAYGANVLTF.

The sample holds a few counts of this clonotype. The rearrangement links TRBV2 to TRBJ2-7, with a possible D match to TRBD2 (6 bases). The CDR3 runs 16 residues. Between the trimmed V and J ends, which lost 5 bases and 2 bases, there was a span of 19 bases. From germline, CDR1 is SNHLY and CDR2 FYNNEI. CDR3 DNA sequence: TGTGCCAGCAGTTCTGTTGGGGCGGGGTTCGCCTACGAGCAGTACTTC. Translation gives CASSSVGAGFAYEQYF.

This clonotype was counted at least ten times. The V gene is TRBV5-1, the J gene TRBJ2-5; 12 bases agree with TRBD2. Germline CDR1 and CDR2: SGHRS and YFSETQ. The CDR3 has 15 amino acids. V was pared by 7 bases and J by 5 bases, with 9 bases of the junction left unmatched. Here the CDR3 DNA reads TGCGCCAGCGGCCGGACTAGCGGGATGGGGGAGACCCAGTACTTC. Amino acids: CASGRTSGMGETQYF.

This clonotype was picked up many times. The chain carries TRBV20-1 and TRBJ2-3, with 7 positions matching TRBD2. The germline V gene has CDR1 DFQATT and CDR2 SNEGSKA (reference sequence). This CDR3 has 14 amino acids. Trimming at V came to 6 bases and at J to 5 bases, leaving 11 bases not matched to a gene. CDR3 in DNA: TGCAGTGCGGGGAGGGCGGGAGCAGGAGATACGCAGTATTTT. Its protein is CSAGRAGAGDTQYF.

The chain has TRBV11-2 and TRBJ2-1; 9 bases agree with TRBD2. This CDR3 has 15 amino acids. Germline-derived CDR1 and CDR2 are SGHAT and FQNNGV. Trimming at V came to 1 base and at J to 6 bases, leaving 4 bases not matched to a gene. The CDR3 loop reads CASSLVSGSSNEQFF. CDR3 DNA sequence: TGTGCCAGCAGCTTAGTTAGCGGGAGTAGCAATGAGCAGTTCTTC.

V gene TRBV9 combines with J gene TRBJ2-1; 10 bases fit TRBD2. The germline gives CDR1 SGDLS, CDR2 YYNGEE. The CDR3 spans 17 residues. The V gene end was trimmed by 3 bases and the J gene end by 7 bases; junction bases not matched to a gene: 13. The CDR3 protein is CASSAALGASGRNEQFF. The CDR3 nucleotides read TGTGCCAGCAGCGCCGCCCTTGGGGCTAGCGGGAGAAATGAGCAGTTCTTC.

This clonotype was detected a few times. CDR3 nucleotides: TGCAGTGCCTTGCCTAGGAACACTGAAGCTTTCTTT. This translates into CSALPRNTEAFF. The V and J genes are TRBV20-1 and TRBJ1-1; no clear D gene. Germline V CDR1 and CDR2: DFQATT, SNEGSKA (reference sequence). The CDR3 contains 12 residues. V lost 6 bases to trimming and J lost 1 base, with 9 bases between them.

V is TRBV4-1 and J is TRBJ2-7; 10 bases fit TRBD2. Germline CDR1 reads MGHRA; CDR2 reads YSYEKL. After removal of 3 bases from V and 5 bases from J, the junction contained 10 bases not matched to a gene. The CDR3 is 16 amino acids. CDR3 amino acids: CASSHSNLAGEDEQYF. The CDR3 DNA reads TGCGCCAGCAGCCATTCCAATCTAGCGGGAGAGGACGAGCAGTACTTC.

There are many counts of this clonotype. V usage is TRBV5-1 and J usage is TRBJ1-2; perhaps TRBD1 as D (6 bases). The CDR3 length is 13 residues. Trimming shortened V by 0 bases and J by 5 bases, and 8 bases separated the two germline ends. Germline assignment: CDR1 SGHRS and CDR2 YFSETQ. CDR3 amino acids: CASSLGQEYGYTF. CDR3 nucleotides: TGCGCCAGCAGCTTGGGACAGGAGTATGGCTACACCTTC.

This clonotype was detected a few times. The CDR3 region has the DNA TGCAGCGTTGCTGGCGGGCCGGTCTACGAGCAGTACTTC. Its protein product is CSVAGGPVYEQYF. The chain is built from TRBV29-1 and TRBJ2-7; D is perhaps TRBD2 (5 bases). The CDR3 sequence is 13 residues long. Trimming removed 4 bases at V and 3 bases at J, with 13 bases between. The V gene's germline CDR1 is SQVTM and CDR2 ANQGSEA.

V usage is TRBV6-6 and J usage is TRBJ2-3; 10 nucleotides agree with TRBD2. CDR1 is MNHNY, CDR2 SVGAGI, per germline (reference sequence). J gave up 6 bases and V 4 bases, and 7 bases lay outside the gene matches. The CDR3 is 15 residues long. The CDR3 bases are TGTGCCAGCAGTTTCCTAGCGGGGGCTGGCGATACGCAGTATTTT. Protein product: CASSFLAGAGDTQYF.